A single sample gave rise to the 18 T cell receptor beta chains below, sequenced in a study of OX40 agonist ivuxolimab in advanced cancers. Method: immunoSEQ multiplex PCR; TCRdb's copy keeps in-frame clones and lacks some. The data hold roughly 25,000 clones, with around nine tenths observed a single time. The sample consisted of CD4+ or CD8+ T cells sorted from blood, taken in a trial of the OX40 agonist ivuxolimab. These receptors originate from an adult with an advanced solid tumor such as melanoma, head and neck, liver or kidney cancer.

This chain uses TRBV6-5 with TRBJ2-1; unclear D gene. The CDR3 is made up of 16 amino acids. Germline assignment: CDR1 MNHEY and CDR2 SVGAGI. Trimming cost V 1 base and J 6 bases, with 16 bases left between them. The CDR3 DNA follows: TGTGCCAGCAGTTACTACTCGAATCCCCGGCCCAATGAGCAGTTCTTC. This gives the protein CASSYYSNPRPNEQFF.

On this clone itself: Just one base apart from a much larger clone, this may be a read error. V is TRBV6-1 and J is TRBJ1-2; a possible D gene is TRBD1 (5 bases). CDR3 length equals 17 residues. Germline assignment: CDR1 MNHNS and CDR2 SASEGT. V was clipped by 4 bases and J by 4 bases, with 22 bases between them. CDR3 sequence: CASSARTRGGASYGYTF. The CDR3 region has the DNA TGTGCCAGCAGTGCGCGTACGAGGGGTGGGGCAAGCTATGGCTACACCTTC.

This chain joins TRBV18 and TRBJ2-1; D is uncertain. Germline CDR1 KGHSH, CDR2 LQKENI. V shed 1 base and J shed 8 bases, with 6 bases lying between them. CDR3 length: 12 residues. In DNA, the CDR3 is TGTGCCAGCTCACCACAAAGCGATGAGCAGTTCTTC. Protein product: CASSPQSDEQFF. The whole variable domain, filled in from reference TRBV18 and TRBJ2-1, reads NAGVMQNPRHLVRRRGQEARLRCSPMKGHSHVYWYRQLPEEGLKFMVYLQKENIIDESGMPKERFSAEFPKEGPSILRIQQVVRGDSAAYFCASSPQSDEQFFGPGTRLTVL.

J is TRBJ1-5 and V is TRBV11-2; TRBD1 aligns across 9 bases. J was trimmed by 2 bases and V by 3 bases; bases with no gene match: 8. The CDR3 is made up of 17 amino acids. CDR1 is SGHAT and CDR2 is FQNNGV in the germline V gene. DNA of the CDR3: TGTGCCAGCAGCTTCGGGACAGGGCGTCCTGGCAATCAGCCCCAGCATTTT. Translation gives CASSFGTGRPGNQPQHF.

This clone is a singleton in its sample. The rearrangement joins TRBV7-8 to TRBJ2-2; a possible D gene is TRBD1 (6 bases). Germline-derived CDR1 and CDR2 are SGHVS and FQNEAQ. The germline V and J ends were trimmed by 5 bases and 8 bases, with 24 bases remaining between them. The CDR3 spans 17 residues. CDR3 sequence reads: CASSTLTSGAVVGELFF. For the CDR3, the DNA is TGTGCCAGCAGCACCCTAACCTCAGGGGCAGTCGTTGGGGAGCTGTTTTTT. Filled out from reference TRBV7-8 and TRBJ2-2, the complete variable domain reads GAGVSQSPRYKVAKRGQDVALRCDPISGHVSLFWYQQALGQGPEFLTYFQNEAQLDKSGLPSDRFFAERPEGSVSTLKIQRTQQEDSAVYLCASSTLTSGAVVGELFFGEGSRLTVL.

About this clone: The missing conserved phenylalanine or tryptophan at the end of this CDR3 makes a read error likely. The V and J genes are TRBV4-2 and TRBJ2-7; 9 nucleotides line up with TRBD2. Trimming cost V 3 bases and J 3 bases; bases outside gene matches: 6. The germline CDR1 and CDR2 sequences are LGHNA and YNFKEQ. The CDR3 spans 15 residues. The CDR3 here is CASSHQTSGNYEQYL. CDR3 bases: TGTGCCAGCAGCCACCAGACTAGCGGAAACTACGAGCAGTACCTC.

V gene TRBV7-2 combines with J gene TRBJ1-2; no clear D gene. The V gene's germline CDR1 is SGHTA and CDR2 FQGNSA. The V gene lost 2 bases and the J gene lost 7 bases, with 14 bases spanning the gap. CDR3 length equals 14 residues. CDR3 in amino acids: CASSLMGYLTGYTF. The CDR3, as DNA: TGTGCCAGCAGCTTAATGGGATATTTAACTGGCTACACCTTC.

This chain uses TRBV7-9 with TRBJ1-2; D is undetermined. This CDR3 comprises 13 residues. Trimming shortened V by 5 bases and J by 6 bases, and 13 bases separated the two germline ends. Germline V gene lookup returns CDR1 SEHNR and CDR2 FQNEAQ (reference sequence). Here the CDR3 reads CASSLLDGDGYTF. CDR3 bases: TGTGCCAGCAGCCTACTGGACGGAGATGGCTACACCTTC.

The chain combines TRBV19 with TRBJ1-3, with 9 bases that match TRBD1. The CDR3 consists of 15 residues. V was clipped by 3 bases and J by 1 base; unmatched bases: 1. Looked up from germline, CDR1 is LNHDA and CDR2 is SQIVND (reference sequence). The CDR3 bases are TGTGCCAGTAGTATCGGGACAGGGTCTGGAAACACCATATATTTT. Amino acid sequence: CASSIGTGSGNTIYF.

V is TRBV4-2 and J is TRBJ2-3; 14 bases match TRBD2. V dropped 1 base and J dropped 3; count of bases not matched to a gene: 6. CDR1 is LGHNA and CDR2 is YNFKEQ in the germline V gene. The CDR3 spans 18 residues. In nucleotides, the CDR3 is TGTGCCAGCAGCCAAGCCTCGGGACTAGCGGGAGAGACAGATACGCAGTATTTT. It codes for CASSQASGLAGETDTQYF.

This chain connects TRBV4-1 to TRBJ2-7; TRBD2 matches at 9 bases. The length of the CDR3 is 16 residues. J gave up 3 bases and V 0 bases, and 6 bases lay outside the gene matches. Germline V gene lookup returns CDR1 MGHRA and CDR2 YSYEKL. The CDR3 here is CASSQEVSSGNYEQYF. The CDR3 nucleotides are TGCGCCAGCAGCCAAGAGGTCTCTAGCGGGAACTACGAGCAGTACTTC.

A note on this clone: A read error may produce the germline difference seen at one junction end. This chain connects TRBV7-7 to TRBJ2-1; 11 bases map to TRBD2. Germline CDR1 and CDR2: SSHAT and FNYEAQ (reference sequence). This CDR3 is built from 15 residues. Here the CDR3 reads CASSSGLAAYNEQFF. CDR3 coding DNA: TGTGCTAGCAGCTCGGGACTAGCGGCCTACAATGAGCAGTTCTTC. The full variable domain, its missing parts supplied by reference TRBV7-7 and TRBJ2-1, is GAGVSQSPRYKVTKRGQDVTLRCDPISSHATLYWYQQALGQGPEFLTYFNYEAQPDKSGLPSDRFSAERPEGSISTLTIQRTEQRDSAMYRCASSSGLAAYNEQFFGPGTRLTVL.

V gene TRBV5-4 combines with J gene TRBJ1-2; possible D gene TRBD1, 5 bases. The germline V and J ends were trimmed by 0 bases and 3 bases, with 15 bases remaining between them. In germline, CDR1 is SGHNT, CDR2 YYREEE (reference sequence). The CDR3 has 16 amino acids. The CDR3, as DNA: TGTGCCAGCAGCTTGGGGAATCAAGGGGACTACTATGGCTACACCTTC. Protein: CASSLGNQGDYYGYTF.

This chain links TRBV6-1 with TRBJ2-2, with D possibly TRBD1 on 5 matching bases. CDR1 and CDR2 from the germline V gene are MNHNS and SASEGT. V lost 0 bases and J lost 6, with 11 bases in between. The CDR3 consists of 15 residues. Here the CDR3 reads CASSEARVHPGELFF. In DNA form, the CDR3 reads TGTGCCAGCAGTGAAGCCAGGGTTCATCCCGGGGAGCTGTTTTTT.

The rearrangement uses TRBV4-1 and TRBJ2-7, with D possibly TRBD1 on 5 matching bases. V lost 4 bases, J lost 6 bases, and 13 bases lay in between. The CDR3 consists of 13 residues. Germline V lookup: CDR1 MGHRA, CDR2 YSYEKL. CDR3 amino acids: CASSPPARGEQYF. The CDR3, as DNA: TGCGCCAGCAGCCCACCAGCAAGGGGCGAGCAGTACTTC.

The chain has TRBV7-9 and TRBJ2-5, with D maybe TRBD2 (6 bases). Germline-derived CDR1 and CDR2 are SEHNR and FQNEAQ (reference sequence). Trimming removed 1 base from V and 5 bases from J, with 17 bases in between. The CDR3 spans 16 residues. The CDR3 sequence: CASSLGGRGAGETQYF. The CDR3 DNA reads TGTGCCAGCAGCTTAGGAGGTCGCGGGGCCGGGGAGACCCAGTACTTC.

The V and J genes are TRBV30 and TRBJ2-1; 8 bases map to TRBD1. CDR3 length: 15 residues. Per germline, CDR1 GTSNPN and CDR2 SVGIG (reference sequence). J lost 5 bases, V lost 4 bases, and 10 bases had no gene match. The CDR3 region has the DNA TGTGCCTGGACCCCAGGACAGGGTTCGGACAATGAGCAGTTCTTC. Protein product: CAWTPGQGSDNEQFF.

The chain carries TRBV7-9 and TRBJ2-1, with D maybe TRBD1 (6 bases). The CDR3 loop spans 19 amino acids. The V and J ends lost 5 bases and 5 bases respectively, with 28 bases between them. The germline gives CDR1 SEHNR, CDR2 FQNEAQ (reference sequence). CDR3 sequence reads: CASSLSRDIWPPIHNEQFF. The CDR3, as DNA: TGTGCCAGCAGCCTGTCCCGGGACATATGGCCCCCTATACACAATGAGCAGTTCTTC. The whole variable domain, remainder taken from reference TRBV7-9 and TRBJ2-1, is DTGVSQNPRHKITKRGQNVTFRCDPISEHNRLYWYRQTLGQGPEFLTYFQNEAQLEKSRLLSDRFSAERPKGSFSTLEIQRTEQGDSAMYLCASSLSRDIWPPIHNEQFFGPGTRLTVL.